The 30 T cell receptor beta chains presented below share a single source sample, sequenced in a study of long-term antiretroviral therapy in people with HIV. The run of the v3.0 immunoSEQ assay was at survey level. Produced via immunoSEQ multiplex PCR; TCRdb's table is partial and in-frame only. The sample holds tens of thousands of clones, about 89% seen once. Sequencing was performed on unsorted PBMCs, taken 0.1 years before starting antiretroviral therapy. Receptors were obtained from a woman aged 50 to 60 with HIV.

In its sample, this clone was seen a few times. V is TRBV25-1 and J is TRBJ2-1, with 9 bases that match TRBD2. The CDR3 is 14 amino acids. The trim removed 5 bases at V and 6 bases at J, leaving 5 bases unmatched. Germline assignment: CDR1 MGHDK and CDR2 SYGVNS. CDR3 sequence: CASSTASGVNEQFF. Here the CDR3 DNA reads TGTGCCAGCAGTACGGCTAGCGGGGTCAATGAGCAGTTCTTC.

Here the CDR3 DNA reads TGTGCCTGGAGTAATACAGCCCGCTCTGGAAACACCATATATTTT. Residues: CAWSNTARSGNTIYF. This chain joins TRBV30 and TRBJ1-3; D gene unclear. V was cut by 2 bases and J by 0 bases, with 11 bases left in between. The CDR3 runs 15 residues. Germline-derived CDR1 and CDR2 are GTSNPN and SVGIG (reference sequence). Variable domain in full (rest from reference TRBV30 and TRBJ1-3): SQTIHQWPATLVQPVGSPLSLECTVEGTSNPNLYWYRQAAGRGLQLLFYSVGIGQISSEVPQNLSASRPQDRQFILSSKKLLLSDSGFYLCAWSNTARSGNTIYFGEGSWLTVV.

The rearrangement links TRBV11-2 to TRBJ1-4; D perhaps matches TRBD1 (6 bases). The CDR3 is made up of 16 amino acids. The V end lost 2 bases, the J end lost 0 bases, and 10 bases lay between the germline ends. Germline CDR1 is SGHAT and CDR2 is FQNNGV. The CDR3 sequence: CASSLPDRATNEKLFF. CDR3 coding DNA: TGTGCCAGCAGCTTACCGGACAGAGCAACTAATGAAAAACTGTTTTTT.

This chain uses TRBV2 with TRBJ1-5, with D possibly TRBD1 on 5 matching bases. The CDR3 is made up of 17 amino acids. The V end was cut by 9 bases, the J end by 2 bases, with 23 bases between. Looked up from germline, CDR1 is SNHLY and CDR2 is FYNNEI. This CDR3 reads CASRSIQTPGGNQPQHF. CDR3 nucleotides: TGTGCCAGTCGGAGCATACAAACTCCGGGGGGCAATCAGCCCCAGCATTTT.

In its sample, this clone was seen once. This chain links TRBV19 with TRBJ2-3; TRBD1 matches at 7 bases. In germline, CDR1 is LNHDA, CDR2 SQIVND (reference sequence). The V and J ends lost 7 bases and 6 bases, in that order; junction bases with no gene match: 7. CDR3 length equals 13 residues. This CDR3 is CASTVGGADTQYF. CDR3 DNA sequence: TGTGCCAGTACAGTAGGGGGCGCGGATACGCAGTATTTT.

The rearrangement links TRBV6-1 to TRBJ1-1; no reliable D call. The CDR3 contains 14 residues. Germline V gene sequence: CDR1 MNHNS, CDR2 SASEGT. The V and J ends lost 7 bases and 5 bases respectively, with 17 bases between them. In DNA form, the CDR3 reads TGTGCCAGCATAGGATTTGGGTTCGGGACTGAAGCTTTCTTT. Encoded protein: CASIGFGFGTEAFF.

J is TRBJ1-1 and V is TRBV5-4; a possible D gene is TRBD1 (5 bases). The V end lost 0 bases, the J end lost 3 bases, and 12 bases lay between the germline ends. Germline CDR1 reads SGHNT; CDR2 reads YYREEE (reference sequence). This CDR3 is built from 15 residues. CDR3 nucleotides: TGTGCCAGCAGCTTGGCGGGGCCTTGGGACACTGAAGCTTTCTTT. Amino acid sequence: CASSLAGPWDTEAFF.

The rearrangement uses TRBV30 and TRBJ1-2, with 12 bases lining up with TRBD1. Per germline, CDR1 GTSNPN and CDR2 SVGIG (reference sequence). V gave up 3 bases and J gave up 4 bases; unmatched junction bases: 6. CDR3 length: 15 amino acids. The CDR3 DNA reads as TGTGCCTGGAGGGAACGGGACAGGGGGCCCTATGGCTACACCTTC. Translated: CAWRERDRGPYGYTF.

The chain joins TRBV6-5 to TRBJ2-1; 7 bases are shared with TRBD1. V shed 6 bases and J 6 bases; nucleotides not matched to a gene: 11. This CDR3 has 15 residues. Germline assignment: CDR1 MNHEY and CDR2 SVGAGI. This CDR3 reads CASSLGQIPVNEQFF. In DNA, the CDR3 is TGTGCCAGCAGCTTGGGACAGATTCCCGTCAATGAGCAGTTCTTC.

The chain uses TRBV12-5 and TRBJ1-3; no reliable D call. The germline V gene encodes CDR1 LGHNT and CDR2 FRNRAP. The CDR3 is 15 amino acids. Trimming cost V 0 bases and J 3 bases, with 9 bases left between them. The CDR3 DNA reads TGTGCTAGTGGTTTGGTAAGATTAGTTGGAAACACCATATATTTT. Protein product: CASGLVRLVGNTIYF.

The CDR3, as DNA: TGTGCCAGTAGCCAGGGAGCCGGTGGAAACACCATATATTTT. It codes for CASSQGAGGNTIYF. The chain recombines TRBV19 with TRBJ1-3, with a weak D call TRBD1 (5 bases). The CDR3 totals 14 residues. Trimming left V 6 bases short and J 3 bases short, with 12 bases between. Germline CDR1 reads LNHDA; CDR2 reads SQIVND (reference sequence).

CDR3 nucleotides: TGTGCCTGGACCCTGGAGAGGGGGCTCGGCTACACCTTC. Its translation: CAWTLERGLGYTF. V gene TRBV30 combines with J gene TRBJ1-2; TRBD1 agrees at 7 bases. Germline CDR1 reads GTSNPN; CDR2 reads SVGIG (reference sequence). The CDR3 has 13 amino acids. Trimming cost V 4 bases and J 8 bases; bases outside gene matches: 10.

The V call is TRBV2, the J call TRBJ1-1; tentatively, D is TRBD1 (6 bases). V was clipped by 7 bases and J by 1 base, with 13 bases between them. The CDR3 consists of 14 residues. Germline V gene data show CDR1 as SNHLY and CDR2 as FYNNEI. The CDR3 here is CASTLDRPNTEAFF. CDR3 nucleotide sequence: TGTGCCAGCACCTTGGACAGACCGAACACTGAAGCTTTCTTT.

The CDR3 here is CAISESAAENQPQHF. The CDR3 DNA reads TGTGCCATCAGTGAGTCTGCGGCGGAGAATCAGCCCCAGCATTTT. The V and J genes are TRBV10-3 and TRBJ1-5; the D is unclear. V lost 0 bases and J lost 4, with 10 bases in between. The CDR3 covers 15 residues. The germline CDR1 and CDR2 sequences are ENHRY and SYGVKD.

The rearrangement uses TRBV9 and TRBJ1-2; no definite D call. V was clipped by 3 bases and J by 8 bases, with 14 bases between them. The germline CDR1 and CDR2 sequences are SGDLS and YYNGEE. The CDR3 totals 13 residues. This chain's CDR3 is CASSAIRSRGYTF. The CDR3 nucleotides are TGTGCCAGCAGCGCAATCCGCTCGAGAGGCTACACCTTC.

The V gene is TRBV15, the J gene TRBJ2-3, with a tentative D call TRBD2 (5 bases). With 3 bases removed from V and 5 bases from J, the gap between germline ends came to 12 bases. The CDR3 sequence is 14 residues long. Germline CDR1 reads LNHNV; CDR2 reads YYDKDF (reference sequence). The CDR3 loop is CATSSFGVRDTQYF. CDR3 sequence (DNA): TGTGCCACCAGCAGTTTCGGGGTTAGAGATACGCAGTATTTT.

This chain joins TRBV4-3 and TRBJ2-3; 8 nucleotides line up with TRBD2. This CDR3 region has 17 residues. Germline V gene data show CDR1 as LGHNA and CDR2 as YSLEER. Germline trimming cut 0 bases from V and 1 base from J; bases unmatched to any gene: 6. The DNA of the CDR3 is TGCGCCAGCAGCCAAGAAGCCGGGACTAGTGGCACAGATACGCAGTATTTT. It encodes CASSQEAGTSGTDTQYF.

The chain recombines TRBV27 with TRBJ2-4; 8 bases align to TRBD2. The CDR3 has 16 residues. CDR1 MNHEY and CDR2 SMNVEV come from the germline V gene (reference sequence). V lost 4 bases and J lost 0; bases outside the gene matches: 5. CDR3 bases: TGTGCCAGCAGTTATAGCGGGGCTGTAGCCAAAAACATTCAGTACTTC. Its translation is CASSYSGAVAKNIQYF.

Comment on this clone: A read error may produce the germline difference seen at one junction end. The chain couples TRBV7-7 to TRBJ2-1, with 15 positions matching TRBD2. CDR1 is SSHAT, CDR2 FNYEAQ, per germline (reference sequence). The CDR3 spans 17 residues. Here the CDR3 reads CASSPRTSGGAHNEQFF. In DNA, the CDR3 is TGTGCTAGCAGCCCTCGGACTAGCGGGGGGGCTCACAATGAGCAGTTCTTC. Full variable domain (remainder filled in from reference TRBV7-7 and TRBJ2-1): GAGVSQSPRYKVTKRGQDVTLRCDPISSHATLYWYQQALGQGPEFLTYFNYEAQPDKSGLPSDRFSAERPEGSISTLTIQRTEQRDSAMYRCASSPRTSGGAHNEQFFGPGTRLTVL.

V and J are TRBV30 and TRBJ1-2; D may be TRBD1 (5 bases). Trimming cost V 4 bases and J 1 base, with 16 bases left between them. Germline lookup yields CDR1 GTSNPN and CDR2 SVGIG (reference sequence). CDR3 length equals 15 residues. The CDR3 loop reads CAWTPLGRFNYGYTF. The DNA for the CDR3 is TGTGCCTGGACCCCCTTGGGACGCTTTAACTATGGCTACACCTTC.

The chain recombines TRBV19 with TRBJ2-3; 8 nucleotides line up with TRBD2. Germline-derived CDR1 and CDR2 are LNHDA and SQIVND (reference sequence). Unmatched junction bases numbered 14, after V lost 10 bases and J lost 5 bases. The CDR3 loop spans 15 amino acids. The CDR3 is CATYGKRGSGDTQYF. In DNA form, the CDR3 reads TGTGCCACCTATGGGAAGCGGGGGTCCGGAGATACGCAGTATTTT.

CDR3 loop: CASSRNSGGSNNEQYF. CDR3 nucleotide sequence: TGTGCCAGCAGCCGTAATAGCGGGGGCTCCAATAACGAGCAGTACTTC. V is TRBV11-1 and J is TRBJ2-7; 9 bases are shared with TRBD2. From germline, CDR1 is SGHAT and CDR2 FQDESV (reference sequence). The CDR3 has 16 residues. J gave up 5 bases and V 5 bases, and 13 bases lay outside the gene matches.

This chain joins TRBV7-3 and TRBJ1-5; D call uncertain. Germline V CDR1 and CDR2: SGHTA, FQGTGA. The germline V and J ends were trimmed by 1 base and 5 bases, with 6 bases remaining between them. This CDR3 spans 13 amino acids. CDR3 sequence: CASSLKADQPQHF. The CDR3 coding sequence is TGTGCCAGCAGCTTAAAGGCTGATCAGCCCCAGCATTTT.

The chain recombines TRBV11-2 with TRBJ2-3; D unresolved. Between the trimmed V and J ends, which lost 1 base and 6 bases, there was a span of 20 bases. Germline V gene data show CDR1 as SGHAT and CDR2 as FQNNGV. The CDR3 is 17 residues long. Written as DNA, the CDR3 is TGTGCCAGCAGCTTAGCCTCCGTCCCGTTCCCGGCGGATACGCAGTATTTT. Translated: CASSLASVPFPADTQYF.

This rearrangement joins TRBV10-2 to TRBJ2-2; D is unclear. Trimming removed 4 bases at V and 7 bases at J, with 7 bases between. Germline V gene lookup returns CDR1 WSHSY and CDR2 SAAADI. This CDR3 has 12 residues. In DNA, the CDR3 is TGCGCCAGCAGTGCGAATTTCGGGGAGCTGTTTTTT. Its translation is CASSANFGELFF.

This chain's CDR3 is CASSIDRDSYYGYTF. The DNA of the CDR3 is TGTGCCAGTAGTATAGATAGGGACTCCTACTATGGCTACACCTTC. The V call is TRBV19, the J call TRBJ1-2; possible D gene TRBD1, 5 bases. CDR1 is LNHDA and CDR2 is SQIVND in the germline V gene (reference sequence). Trimming stripped 0 bases from V and 3 bases from J, with 11 bases between. The CDR3 totals 15 residues.

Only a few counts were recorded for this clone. The CDR3 here is CASSQVRQGTDTQYF. DNA for the CDR3: TGCGCCAGCAGCCAAGTGCGACAGGGCACAGATACGCAGTATTTT. The V and J genes are TRBV4-1 and TRBJ2-3; perhaps TRBD1 as D (6 bases). Per the germline V gene, CDR1 is MGHRA and CDR2 is YSYEKL. This CDR3 contains 15 residues. Trimming shortened V by 1 base and J by 1 base, and 9 bases separated the two germline ends.

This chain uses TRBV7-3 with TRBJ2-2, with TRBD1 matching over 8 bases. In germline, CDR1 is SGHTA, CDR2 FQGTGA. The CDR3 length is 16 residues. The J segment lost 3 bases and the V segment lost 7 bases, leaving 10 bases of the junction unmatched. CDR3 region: CASNPRDRRDTGELFF. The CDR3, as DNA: TGTGCCAGCAACCCCCGGGACAGGCGGGACACCGGGGAGCTGTTTTTT.

The DNA of the CDR3 is TGTGCCAGCAGTGAAACCAGACTTCGGGAGCTGTTTTTT. This sequence encodes CASSETRLRELFF. The chain joins TRBV6-1 to TRBJ2-2; D remains unclear. The germline gives CDR1 MNHNS, CDR2 SASEGT. Trimming shortened V by 2 bases and J by 9 bases, and 10 bases separated the two germline ends. The CDR3 loop spans 13 amino acids.

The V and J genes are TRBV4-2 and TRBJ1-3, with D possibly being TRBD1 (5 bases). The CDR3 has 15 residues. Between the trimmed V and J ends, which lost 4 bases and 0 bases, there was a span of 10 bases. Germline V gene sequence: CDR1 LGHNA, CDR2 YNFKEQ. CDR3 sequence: CASSREQASGNTIYF. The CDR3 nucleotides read TGTGCCAGCAGCCGGGAACAGGCCTCTGGAAACACCATATATTTT.